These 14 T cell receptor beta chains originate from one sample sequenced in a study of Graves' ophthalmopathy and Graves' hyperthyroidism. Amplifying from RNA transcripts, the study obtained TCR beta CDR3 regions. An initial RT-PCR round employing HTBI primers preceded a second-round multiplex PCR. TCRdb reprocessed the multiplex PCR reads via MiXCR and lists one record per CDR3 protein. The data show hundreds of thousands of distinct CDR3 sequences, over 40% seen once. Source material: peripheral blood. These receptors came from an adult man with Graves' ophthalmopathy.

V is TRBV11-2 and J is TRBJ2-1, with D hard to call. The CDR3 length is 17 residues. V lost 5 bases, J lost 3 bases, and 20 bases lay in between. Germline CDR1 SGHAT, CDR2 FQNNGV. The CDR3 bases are TGTGCCAGCAGCAGCCCCCGGATAGGCACCTACTACAATGAGCAGTTCTTC. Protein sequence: CASSSPRIGTYYNEQFF.

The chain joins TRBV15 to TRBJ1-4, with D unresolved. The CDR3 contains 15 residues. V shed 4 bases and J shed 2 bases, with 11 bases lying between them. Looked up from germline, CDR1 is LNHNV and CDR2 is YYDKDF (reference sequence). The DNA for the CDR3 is TGTGCCACCAGCACCCACGGCGGGACTAATGAAAAACTGTTTTTT. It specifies CATSTHGGTNEKLFF. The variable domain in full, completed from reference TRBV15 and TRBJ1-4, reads DAMVIQNPRYQVTQFGKPVTLSCSQTLNHNVMYWYQQKSSQAPKLLFHYYDKDFNNEADTPDNFQSRRPNTSFCFLDIRSPGLGDTAMYLCATSTHGGTNEKLFFGSGTQLSVL.

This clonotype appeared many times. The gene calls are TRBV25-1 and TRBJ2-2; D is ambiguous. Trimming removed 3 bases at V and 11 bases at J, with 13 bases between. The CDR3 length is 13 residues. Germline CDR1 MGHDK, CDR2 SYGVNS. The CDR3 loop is CASSDQQGRELFF. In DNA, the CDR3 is TGTGCCAGCAGTGACCAGCAAGGGCGCGAGCTGTTTTTT.

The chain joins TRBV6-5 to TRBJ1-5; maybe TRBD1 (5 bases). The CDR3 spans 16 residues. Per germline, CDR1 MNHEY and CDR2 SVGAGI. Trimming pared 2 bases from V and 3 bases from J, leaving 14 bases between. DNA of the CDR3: TGTGCCAGCAGTTACCCGGACACGGGCCTCAATCAGCCCCAGCATTTT. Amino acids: CASSYPDTGLNQPQHF.

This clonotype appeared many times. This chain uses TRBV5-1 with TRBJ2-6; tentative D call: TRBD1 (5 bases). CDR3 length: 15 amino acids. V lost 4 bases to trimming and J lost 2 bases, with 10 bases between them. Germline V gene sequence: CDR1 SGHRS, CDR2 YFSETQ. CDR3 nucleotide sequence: TGCGCCAGCAGCCAGACAGACCCTGGGGCCAACGTCCTGACTTTC. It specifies CASSQTDPGANVLTF.

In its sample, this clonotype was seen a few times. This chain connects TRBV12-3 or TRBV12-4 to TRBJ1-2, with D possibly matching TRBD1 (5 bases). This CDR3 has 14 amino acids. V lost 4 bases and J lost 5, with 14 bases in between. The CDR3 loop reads CASSWRGGGYGYTF. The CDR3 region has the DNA TGTGCCAGCAGTTGGCGGGGGGGGGGATATGGCTACACCTTC.

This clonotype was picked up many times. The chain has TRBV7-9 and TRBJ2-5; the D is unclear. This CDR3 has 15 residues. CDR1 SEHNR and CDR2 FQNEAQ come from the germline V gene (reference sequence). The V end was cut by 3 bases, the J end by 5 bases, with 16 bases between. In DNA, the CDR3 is TGTGCCAGCAGCTTTCCGGAGAGTGGTCGGGAGACCCAGTACTTC. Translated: CASSFPESGRETQYF.

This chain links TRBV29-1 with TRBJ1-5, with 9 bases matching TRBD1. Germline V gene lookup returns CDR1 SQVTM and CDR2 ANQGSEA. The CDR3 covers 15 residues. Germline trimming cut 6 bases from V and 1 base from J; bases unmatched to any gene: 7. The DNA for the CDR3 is TGCAGCGTGAGCGGACAGGGGATGAGCAATCAGCCCCAGCATTTT. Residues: CSVSGQGMSNQPQHF.

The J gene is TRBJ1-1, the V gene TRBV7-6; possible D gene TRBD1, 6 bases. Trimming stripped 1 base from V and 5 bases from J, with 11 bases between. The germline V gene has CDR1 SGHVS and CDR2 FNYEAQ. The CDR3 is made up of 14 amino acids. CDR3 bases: TGTGCCAGCAGCTTAGGGAGGGGGAGAACTGAAGCTTTCTTT. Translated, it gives CASSLGRGRTEAFF.

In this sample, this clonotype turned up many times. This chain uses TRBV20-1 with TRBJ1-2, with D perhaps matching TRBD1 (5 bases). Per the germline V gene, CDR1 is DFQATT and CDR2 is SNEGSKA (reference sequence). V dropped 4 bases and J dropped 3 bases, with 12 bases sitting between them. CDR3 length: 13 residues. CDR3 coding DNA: TGCAGTGCTACTTCCGGGACCTACTATGGCTACACCTTC. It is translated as CSATSGTYYGYTF.

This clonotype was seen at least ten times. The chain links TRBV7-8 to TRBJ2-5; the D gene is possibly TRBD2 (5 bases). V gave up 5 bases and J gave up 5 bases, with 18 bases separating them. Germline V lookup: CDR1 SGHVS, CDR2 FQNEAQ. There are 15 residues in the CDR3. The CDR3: CASSPSRGPGETQYF. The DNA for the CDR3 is TGTGCCAGCAGCCCGTCCCGGGGTCCGGGGGAGACCCAGTACTTC. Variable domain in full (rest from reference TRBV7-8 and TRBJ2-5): GAGVSQSPRYKVAKRGQDVALRCDPISGHVSLFWYQQALGQGPEFLTYFQNEAQLDKSGLPSDRFFAERPEGSVSTLKIQRTQQEDSAVYLCASSPSRGPGETQYFGPGTRLLVL.

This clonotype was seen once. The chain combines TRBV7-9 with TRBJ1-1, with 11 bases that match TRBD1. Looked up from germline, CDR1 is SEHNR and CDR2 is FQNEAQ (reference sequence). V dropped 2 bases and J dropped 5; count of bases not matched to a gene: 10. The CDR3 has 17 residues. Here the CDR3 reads CASSLPPGQGARTEAFF. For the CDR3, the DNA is TGTGCCAGCAGCTTACCCCCTGGACAGGGGGCCCGGACTGAAGCTTTCTTT. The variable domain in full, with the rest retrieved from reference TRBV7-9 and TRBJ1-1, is DTGVSQNPRHKITKRGQNVTFRCDPISEHNRLYWYRQTLGQGPEFLTYFQNEAQLEKSRLLSDRFSAERPKGSFSTLEIQRTEQGDSAMYLCASSLPPGQGARTEAFFGQGTRLTVV.

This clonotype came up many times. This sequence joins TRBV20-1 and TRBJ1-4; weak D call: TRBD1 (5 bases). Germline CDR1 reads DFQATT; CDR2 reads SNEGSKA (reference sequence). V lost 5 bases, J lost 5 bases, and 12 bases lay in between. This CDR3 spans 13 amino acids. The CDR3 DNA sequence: TGCAGTGCTTGGGACCTCTTAAATGAAAAACTGTTTTTT. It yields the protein CSAWDLLNEKLFF.

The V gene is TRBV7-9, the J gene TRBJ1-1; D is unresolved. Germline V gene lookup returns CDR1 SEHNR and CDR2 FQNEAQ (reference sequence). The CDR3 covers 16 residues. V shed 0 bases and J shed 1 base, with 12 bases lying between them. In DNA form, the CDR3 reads TGTGCCAGCAGCTTAGCTTCCGGGGTGACGAACACTGAAGCTTTCTTT. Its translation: CASSLASGVTNTEAFF. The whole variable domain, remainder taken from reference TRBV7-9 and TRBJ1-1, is DTGVSQNPRHKITKRGQNVTFRCDPISEHNRLYWYRQTLGQGPEFLTYFQNEAQLEKSRLLSDRFSAERPKGSFSTLEIQRTEQGDSAMYLCASSLASGVTNTEAFFGQGTRLTVV.